This T cell receptor (beta chain) was observed in a study of Ad26.COV2.S vaccination and SARS-CoV-2 variants (dated by TCRdb to the early 2020s). The study in broad terms: Vaccine-arm donors came from COV1001, a multicentre, randomized, double-blind, placebo-controlled phase I-IIa trial of Ad26.COV2.S in healthy adults. The TCR-sequenced set comprised about 32 samples: some 19 Ad26.COV2.S vaccine recipients, 5 placebo recipients and 8 SARS-CoV-2 convalescent individuals. Trial participants were randomized into five groups of five, in which low-dose or high-dose Ad26.COV2.S was given once or twice, or placebo was given on both occasions. Ad26.COV2.S was administered intramuscularly at a dose of 5x10^10 or 1x10^11 viral particles, either as one shot or as two shots given 56 days apart. Sequencing of the TCRbeta repertoire served to evaluate the specificity and breadth of SARS-CoV-2-reactive T cell receptors following Ad26.COV2.S vaccination. Blinding of investigators to trial group allocation was maintained during experiments and outcome assessment.

Study-level results and caveats: The study lacked the statistical power to compare responses across vaccine doses or regimens. After vaccination, substantial breadth of spike-specific CD8+ and CD4+ T cell responses was reported. Comparable non-spike TCR breadth was observed between vaccine and placebo recipients, consistent with only spike being contained in the vaccine. The authors noted that the TCR breadth and depth analyses may have underestimated total T cell responses. Higher spike-specific TCR breadth was observed in Ad26.COV2.S recipients than in placebo recipients (P = 0.0014).

Regarding this clone: The specificity of this receptor is unknown. Per-base quality was not reported, and no clone a single base away is much larger than it.

CDR1 and CDR2 are read off the germline V gene (reference sequence) as MNHEY and SMNVEV. At the junction V is shortened by 5 bases and J by 4 bases; bases outside the gene matches: 7. From cysteine to phenylalanine, the CDR3 is 16 amino acids long. CDR3 DNA only is kept here, 48 bases in frame from base 1. The immunoSEQ Assay was used to sequence TCRbeta CDR3 regions. After extraction, genomic DNA underwent amplification by bias-controlled multiplex PCR, followed by high-throughput sequencing. Per the source publication's procedure: To quantify the absolute abundance of each unique TCRbeta CDR3 region, sequences were collapsed and filtered. T cell fraction was estimated by normalization of TCRbeta template counts to usable DNA, with usable DNA being measured through amplification of reference genes present in all nucleated cells. Repertoire TCRs were annotated as SARS-CoV-2-specific by exact matching of V gene, CDR3 amino acid sequence and J gene to a known reactive TCR set. The reference SARS-CoV-2 TCR set was obtained from MIRA and was filtered for enrichment in COVID-19-positive ImmuneCODE repertoires, whereby public or cross-reactive TCRs were removed. Based on the MIRA antigens, annotated TCRs were further analysed at the level of specific ORF or position within ORF. Breadth was defined as the number of annotated unique rearrangements divided by the total number of unique productive rearrangements, and depth was defined as the summed frequency of the annotated unique rearrangements. Two-sided Wilcoxon rank-sum tests were used to compare TCR breadth between groups. In TCRdb, the immuneACCESS table is reduced to in-frame sequences with V and J assigned. These tables do not hold every clone; where another copy was compared, an unresolved V gene accounts for under half, and the others remain unexplained. V and J calls and clone size are copied from that table; D and trimming were computed from the DNA. For this sample there are more than 300,000 clones; about 89% appear just once. The ten largest clones take up approximately 5% of the sample.

In the paper's terms, the treatment or condition label means: about 20 received Ad26.COV2.S at low or high dose, single or two shots; roughly five received placebo; per-sample allocation not given. For vaccine and placebo recipients, the sequenced repertoires came from samples collected on day 63 after the first injection. Between 29 July and 7 August 2020, Cohort 1b enrolled fewer than 30 adults aged 18-55 years at one site in Boston, USA. Ad26.COV2.S consisted of a replication-incompetent adenovirus type 26 vector by which a prefusion-stabilized SARS-CoV-2 spike protein from the original Wuhan strain was expressed.

The sequencing used peripheral blood, collected in a trial of Ad26.COV2.S vaccine versus placebo. The chain joins TRBV27 to TRBJ2-1; 11 nucleotides in the junction match TRBD2. This receptor was identified in a person aged 18 to 59 who received the Ad26.COV2.S COVID-19 vaccine or a placebo. The DNA reads TGTGCCAGCAGTCCACTGGGACTAGCGGCTTACAATGAGCAGTTCTTC. Its coded protein is CASSPLGLAAYNEQFF.